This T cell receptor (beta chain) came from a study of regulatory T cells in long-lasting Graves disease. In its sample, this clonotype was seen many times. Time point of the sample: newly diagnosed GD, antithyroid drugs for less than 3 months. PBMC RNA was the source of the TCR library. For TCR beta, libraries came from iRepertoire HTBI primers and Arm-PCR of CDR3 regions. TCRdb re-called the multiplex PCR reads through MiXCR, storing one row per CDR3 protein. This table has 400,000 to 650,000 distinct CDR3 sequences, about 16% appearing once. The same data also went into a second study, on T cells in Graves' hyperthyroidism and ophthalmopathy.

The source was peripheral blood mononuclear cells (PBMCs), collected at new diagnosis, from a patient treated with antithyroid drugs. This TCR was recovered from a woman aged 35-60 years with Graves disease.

The CDR3 here is CSVGGGTSTDTQYF. The CDR3, as DNA: TGCAGCGTTGGGGGAGGGACAAGCACAGATACGCAGTATTTT. The V and J genes are TRBV29-1 and TRBJ2-3, with a possible D match to TRBD2 (7 bases). Germline V CDR1 and CDR2: SQVTM, ANQGSEA. This CDR3 has 14 residues. V lost 4 bases, J lost 0 bases, and 11 bases lay in between.